One sample yielded the 25 T cell receptor beta chains listed below, sequenced in a study of T cell responses to AZD1222 COVID-19 vaccine. Method: immunoSEQ multiplex PCR; TCRdb's copy keeps in-frame clones and lacks some. Among some 200,000 clones listed, about nine tenths were seen once. This material consisted of peripheral blood, taken 28 days after the second AZD1222 dose. These receptors were obtained from an adult who received the AZD1222 COVID-19 vaccine.

The chain has TRBV6-4 and TRBJ2-3, with 7 bases aligning to TRBD1. The CDR3 length is 14 residues. The J segment lost 1 base and the V segment lost 5 bases, leaving 3 bases of the junction unmatched. In germline, CDR1 is MRHNA, CDR2 SNTAGT. As DNA, the CDR3 is TGTGCCAGCAGTAGCCAGGGGGGCACAGATACGCAGTATTTT. As protein: CASSSQGGTDTQYF.

This rearrangement joins TRBV7-9 to TRBJ1-2; 7 bases match TRBD1. The CDR3 has 17 amino acids. CDR1 is SEHNR, CDR2 FQNEAQ, per germline (reference sequence). The junction had 14 bases not matched to a gene; V was cut back by 6 bases and J by 1 base. Written as DNA, the CDR3 is TGTGCCAGCAGATCGACACCCGGGACAGAGAATAACTATGGCTACACCTTC. Translated, it gives CASRSTPGTENNYGYTF. Using reference TRBV7-9 and TRBJ1-2 for the parts outside the CDR3, the full variable domain is DTGVSQNPRHKITKRGQNVTFRCDPISEHNRLYWYRQTLGQGPEFLTYFQNEAQLEKSRLLSDRFSAERPKGSFSTLEIQRTEQGDSAMYLCASRSTPGTENNYGYTFGSGTRLTVV.

J is TRBJ2-1 and V is TRBV28; D could derive from TRBD1 or TRBD2 (5 bases each). There are 14 residues in the CDR3. The V end was cut by 5 bases, the J end by 4 bases, with 12 bases between. From germline, CDR1 is MDHEN and CDR2 SYDVKM. CDR3 nucleotide sequence: TGTGCCAGCAGTAGGGGAGTGGGATACAATGAGCAGTTCTTC. This codes for CASSRGVGYNEQFF.

The chain employs TRBV29-1 and TRBJ2-7; no firm D call. Germline V CDR1 and CDR2: SQVTM, ANQGSEA. The CDR3 spans 11 residues. The V end was cut by 3 bases, the J end by 5 bases, with 8 bases between. The CDR3 loop reads CSVEHGNEQYF. The CDR3, as DNA: TGCAGCGTTGAGCATGGCAACGAGCAGTACTTC.

The rearrangement links TRBV18 to TRBJ1-4, with 7 bases fitting TRBD1. Per germline, CDR1 KGHSH and CDR2 LQKENI. The CDR3 runs 13 residues. V trimming: 3 bases; J trimming: 8 bases; junction bases outside the gene matches: 3. The CDR3 sequence: CASSPTGAEKLFF. The CDR3 DNA sequence: TGTGCCAGCTCACCTACAGGGGCCGAAAAACTGTTTTTT.

The chain recombines TRBV19 with TRBJ2-2, with 13 bases aligning to TRBD2. CDR1 is LNHDA, CDR2 SQIVND, per germline (reference sequence). The junction had 13 bases not matched to a gene; V was cut back by 8 bases and J by 4 bases. This CDR3 is built from 18 residues. The CDR3: CASVRSGLAGVGTGELFF. The CDR3 coding sequence is TGTGCCAGTGTCAGGTCCGGACTAGCGGGAGTGGGCACCGGGGAGCTGTTTTTT.

The V and J genes are TRBV27 and TRBJ1-6; D is possibly TRBD1 (5 bases). Germline CDR1 MNHEY, CDR2 SMNVEV (reference sequence). V was pared by 3 bases and J by 9 bases, with 15 bases between. The length of the CDR3 is 15 residues. CDR3 loop: CASSFEGAGTSPLHF. CDR3 nucleotide sequence: TGTGCCAGCAGTTTCGAGGGTGCCGGGACTTCACCCCTCCACTTT.

The V call is TRBV6-5, the J call TRBJ1-2, with D unclear. V was trimmed by 8 bases and J by 0 bases, leaving 16 bases between them. CDR3 length: 15 residues. Germline CDR1 is MNHEY and CDR2 is SVGAGI. In DNA, the CDR3 is TGTGCCAGCGCCACCCGGTGGCATTCTAACTATGGCTACACCTTC. As protein: CASATRWHSNYGYTF.

This clone was observed a single time. This rearrangement joins TRBV18 to TRBJ2-7; 7 bases fit TRBD1. CDR3 size: 17 residues. Trimming at V came to 3 bases and at J to 5 bases, leaving 16 bases not matched to a gene. Germline V gene data show CDR1 as KGHSH and CDR2 as LQKENI. This chain's CDR3 is CASSPFLASGQRDEQYF. The CDR3 bases are TGTGCCAGCTCACCTTTCCTAGCTTCGGGACAGAGGGACGAGCAGTACTTC.

The rearrangement links TRBV6-5 to TRBJ2-3; no definite D call. Germline CDR1 is MNHEY and CDR2 is SVGAGI. Trimming took off 0 bases at V and 1 base at J, with 8 bases between the two ends. The CDR3 is made up of 15 amino acids. CDR3 bases: TGTGCCAGCAGTTACTCTAGTAGGGGCACAGATACGCAGTATTTT. Its protein is CASSYSSRGTDTQYF.

This clone was counted a few times. The chain has TRBV30 and TRBJ1-1, with D unclear. V lost 5 bases and J 3 bases, leaving 25 bases between the germline ends. This CDR3 spans 17 amino acids. Germline CDR1 GTSNPN, CDR2 SVGIG (reference sequence). The CDR3 DNA is TGTGCCTGGGGGAGGATCGGGCAATTACGGGTGGACACTGAAGCTTTCTTT. It yields the protein CAWGRIGQLRVDTEAFF. The complete variable domain, with remaining parts taken from reference TRBV30 and TRBJ1-1, reads SQTIHQWPATLVQPVGSPLSLECTVEGTSNPNLYWYRQAAGRGLQLLFYSVGIGQISSEVPQNLSASRPQDRQFILSSKKLLLSDSGFYLCAWGRIGQLRVDTEAFFGQGTRLTVV.

The CDR3 DNA is TGTGCCAGTAGTACATTTGAGGGGGGTCATGAGCAGTTCTTC. Amino acid sequence: CASSTFEGGHEQFF. The chain has TRBV19 and TRBJ2-1, with D perhaps TRBD1 or TRBD2 (6 bases each). The germline V and J ends were trimmed by 4 bases and 8 bases, with 15 bases remaining between them. This CDR3 has 14 amino acids. Per germline, CDR1 LNHDA and CDR2 SQIVND (reference sequence).

The chain combines TRBV7-3 with TRBJ1-6, with D hard to call. V shed 5 bases and J shed 4 bases, with 6 bases lying between them. This CDR3 spans 13 amino acids. Germline V gene data show CDR1 as SGHTA and CDR2 as FQGTGA. The CDR3 sequence: CASSRTYNSPLHF. CDR3 sequence (DNA): TGTGCCAGCAGCCGGACTTATAATTCACCCCTCCACTTT.

The gene calls are TRBV7-3 and TRBJ2-2; perhaps TRBD1 as D (5 bases). V lost 6 bases, J lost 1 base, and 18 bases lay in between. CDR1 and CDR2 from the germline V gene are SGHTA and FQGTGA. The CDR3 extends over 17 amino acids. Written as DNA, the CDR3 is TGTGCCAGCAGTTTACCTACGCGACAGCAGAACACCGGGGAGCTGTTTTTT. This codes for CASSLPTRQQNTGELFF.

CDR3 nucleotide sequence: TGTGCCACCAGTGACAGGGAGATCCAAGAGACCCAGTACTTC. It translates to CATSDREIQETQYF. The rearrangement links TRBV24-1 to TRBJ2-5; perhaps D is TRBD1 or TRBD2 (5 bases each). The CDR3 loop spans 14 amino acids. Germline values: CDR1 KGHDR, CDR2 SFDVKD. Trimming took off 4 bases at V and 1 base at J, with 9 bases between the two ends.

This CDR3 reads CASSLASGSYNEQFF. CDR3 in DNA: TGTGCCAGCAGTCTTGCTAGCGGTTCCTACAATGAGCAGTTCTTC. The genes are TRBV6-6 and TRBJ2-1; TRBD2 aligns across 7 bases. After removal of 5 bases from V and 1 base from J, the junction contained 5 bases not matched to a gene. Germline V gene data show CDR1 as MNHNY and CDR2 as SVGAGI (reference sequence). The CDR3 sequence is 15 residues long.

This chain uses TRBV20-1 with TRBJ1-1; TRBD1 might be the D (5 bases). V was pared by 3 bases and J by 0 bases, with 8 bases between. CDR3 length equals 13 residues. In germline, CDR1 is DFQATT, CDR2 SNEGSKA (reference sequence). The CDR3 nucleotides read TGCAGTGCTAGTGCCAGGGTGAACACTGAAGCTTTCTTT. This translates into CSASARVNTEAFF.

The chain links TRBV28 to TRBJ2-3; D is unclear. Trimming removed 6 bases at V and 0 bases at J, with 16 bases between. Germline V lookup: CDR1 MDHEN, CDR2 SYDVKM. There are 16 residues in the CDR3. This CDR3 reads CASSPWIGTSTDTQYF. The CDR3 coding sequence is TGTGCCAGCAGCCCGTGGATCGGTACGAGCACAGATACGCAGTATTTT.

The CDR3 spells CASSLLAGQRYNEQFF. CDR3 nucleotide sequence: TGCGCCAGCAGCTTGTTGGCGGGACAGAGATACAATGAGCAGTTCTTC. This chain joins TRBV5-1 and TRBJ2-1; D possibly corresponds to TRBD1 (7 bases). The germline gives CDR1 SGHRS, CDR2 YFSETQ. Trimming left V 1 base short and J 4 bases short, with 15 bases between. This CDR3 is built from 16 residues. Using reference TRBV5-1 and TRBJ2-1 for the parts outside the CDR3, the full variable domain is KAGVTQTPRYLIKTRGQQVTLSCSPISGHRSVSWYQQTPGQGLQFLFEYFSETQRNKGNFPGRFSGRQFSNSRSEMNVSTLELGDSALYLCASSLLAGQRYNEQFFGPGTRLTVL.

The rearrangement joins TRBV18 to TRBJ2-2, with D unresolved. Trimming left V 3 bases short and J 2 bases short, with 10 bases between. The CDR3 is 15 amino acids. Germline loops: CDR1 KGHSH, CDR2 LQKENI. In DNA, the CDR3 is TGTGCCAGCTCACCGTTACAGACTAACACCGGGGAGCTGTTTTTT. Translated, it gives CASSPLQTNTGELFF.

The rearrangement links TRBV5-1 to TRBJ2-5, with D unclear. The CDR3 spans 13 residues. The germline CDR1 and CDR2 sequences are SGHRS and YFSETQ. V lost 3 bases and J lost 4, with 10 bases in between. The CDR3 bases are TGCGCCAGCAGCTCCGGACGGACAGAGACCCAGTACTTC. It encodes CASSSGRTETQYF.

The chain is built from TRBV6-6 and TRBJ1-5; maybe TRBD1 (6 bases). The CDR3 spans 16 residues. V lost 2 bases and J 0 bases, leaving 11 bases between the germline ends. Germline V gene lookup returns CDR1 MNHNY and CDR2 SVGAGI (reference sequence). The CDR3 DNA sequence: TGTGCCAGCAGTTACCCGGACAGATATAGCAATCAGCCCCAGCATTTT. Translating gives CASSYPDRYSNQPQHF.

The CDR3 DNA is TGCGCCAGCAGCCTTACTTTGCGACAGGGGGACGGAAACACCATATATTTT. Protein sequence: CASSLTLRQGDGNTIYF. The chain joins TRBV5-1 to TRBJ1-3, with 9 positions matching TRBD1. This CDR3 contains 17 residues. V lost 4 bases, J lost 4 bases, and 12 bases stayed unmatched. Germline V gene sequence: CDR1 SGHRS, CDR2 YFSETQ.

The V and J genes are TRBV9 and TRBJ1-1; D not certain. This CDR3 is built from 13 residues. V lost 0 bases, J lost 8 bases, and 11 bases lay in between. From germline, CDR1 is SGDLS and CDR2 YYNGEE. The DNA for the CDR3 is TGTGCCAGCAGCGTAGTGCCGGGGAGGGAAGCTTTCTTT. Its translation: CASSVVPGREAFF.

V is TRBV5-1 and J is TRBJ2-7, with 7 nucleotides matching TRBD1. The CDR3 has 16 residues. Germline-derived CDR1 and CDR2 are SGHRS and YFSETQ. J lost 4 bases, V lost 0 bases, and 10 bases had no gene match. DNA for the CDR3: TGCGCCAGCAGCTTGGCCCCCGGGACAGATAATTACGAGCAGTACTTC. Its protein is CASSLAPGTDNYEQYF.